This TCR beta chain came from a study of cytomegalovirus exposure and HLA in healthy donors. Overall study context: Among about 179 million T cells, an earlier analysis found about 100 million unique TCR beta sequences.

60 Vbeta and 13 Jbeta primers were used in PCR. The repertoire was sequenced with immunoSEQ multiplex PCR; TCRdb's copy has only in-frame clones and lacks some. In total, the table holds roughly 120,000 clones. Whole-study findings and limits: Information on immune exposure was restricted to one variable (CMV serostatus). With high specificity and sensitivity, the classifier reportedly diagnosed cytomegalovirus status. Association of a missense DCLRE1C variant with TCR beta V- and J-gene trimming was reported in a later analysis.

Comment on this clone: Antigen: not known.

This receptor was identified in a man between 18 and 35 years old in good health and CMV-seronegative. Sequencing was performed on PBMCs.

The CDR3 sequence is CASSSPPHGQFF. The CDR3 region has the DNA TGCGCCAGCAGCTCCCCCCCCCACGGGCAGTTCTTC. V gene TRBV5-1 combines with J gene TRBJ2-1; D remains unclear. Germline CDR1 and CDR2: SGHRS and YFSETQ. This CDR3 is built from 12 residues. V was cut by 3 bases and J by 12 bases, with 13 bases left in between.